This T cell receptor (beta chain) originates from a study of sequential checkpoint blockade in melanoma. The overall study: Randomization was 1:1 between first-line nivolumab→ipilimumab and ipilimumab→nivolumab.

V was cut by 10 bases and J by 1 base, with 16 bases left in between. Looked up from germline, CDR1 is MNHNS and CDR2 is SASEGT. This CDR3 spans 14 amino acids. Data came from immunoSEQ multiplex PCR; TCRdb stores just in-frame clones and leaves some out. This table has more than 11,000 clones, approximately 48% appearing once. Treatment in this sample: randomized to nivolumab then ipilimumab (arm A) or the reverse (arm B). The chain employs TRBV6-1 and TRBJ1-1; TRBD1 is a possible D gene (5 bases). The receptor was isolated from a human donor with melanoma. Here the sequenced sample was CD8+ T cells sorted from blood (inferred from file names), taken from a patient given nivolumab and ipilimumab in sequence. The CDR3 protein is CAIDDAGTNTEAFF. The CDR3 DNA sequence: TGTGCCATCGATGACGCGGGGACGAACACTGAAGCTTTCTTT.